What follows is one T cell receptor (beta chain) and its context. The data belong to a study of shared T cell receptors in the human thymus. Produced via immunoSEQ multiplex PCR; TCRdb's table is partial and in-frame only. The table records 640,000 or so clones, 80% to 90% of them present only once. These same records also appear under a second study, on human thymus T cells.

The receptor was isolated from a boy in the first two years of life with a congenital heart defect. The material sequenced was thymocytes.

Here the CDR3 reads CASSPSGSTDTQYF. CDR3 DNA: TGTGCCAGCAGCCCCAGCGGTAGCACAGATACGCAGTATTTT. V is TRBV9 and J is TRBJ2-3; a weak D match, TRBD2 (5 bases). Germline lookup yields CDR1 SGDLS and CDR2 YYNGEE. V lost 4 bases to trimming and J lost 0 bases, with 9 bases between them. This CDR3 is built from 14 residues.